This TCR beta chain appears in the sequencing data of a study of blood T cells in healthy people across ages. Study-wide results and limits: Samples with more naive T cells showed higher observed beta diversity. Naive CD4+ cell counts and diversity both ran higher in long-lived than in aged donors. A roughly linear fall in TCR beta diversity per million T cells was seen with increasing age.

Germline V gives CDR1 SGHNT, CDR2 YENEEA. The V end was cut by 2 bases, the J end by 8 bases, with 16 bases between. The CDR3 runs to 15 residues. For every donor, a draw yielded ten milliliters of peripheral blood. With respect to this clonotype: Its antigen is not known.

The use of a sample-barcoded 5' primer and a J-beta primer mix characterized a second PCR of about 7 to 12 cycles. TCRdb re-analysed the 5' RACE reads in MiXCR, keeping a single row per CDR3 protein. The table shows about 1.4 million distinct CDR3 sequences, with roughly 60% occurring only once. Source material: blood. This TCR derives from a man aged 18 to 29 in good health. V gene TRBV11-3 combines with J gene TRBJ2-1; D possibly corresponds to TRBD1 (6 bases). The CDR3 bases are TGTGCCAGCAGCTTAACTACAGGGATCAGCGATGAGCAGTTCTTC. Protein product: CASSLTTGISDEQFF.